The T cell receptor (beta chain) described here comes from a study of T-cell reconstitution after alpha-beta-depleted transplantation in children. Germline CDR1 SGHVS, CDR2 FQNEAQ. The CDR3 is made up of 13 amino acids. The trim removed 5 bases at V and 8 bases at J, leaving 5 bases unmatched. Preparation of the TCRbeta library was carried out with unique molecular identifiers. TCRdb fed the PCR reads into MiXCR, producing one record per CDR3 protein. The repertoire holds approximately 200,000 distinct CDR3 sequences, with more than 12% as singletons. Only a few counts were recorded for this clonotype.

V and J are TRBV7-8 and TRBJ2-1; 8 positions match TRBD2. Sequences were derived from PBMCs from the stem cell graft donor, sampled from the stem cell graft. The TCR was taken from a human donor who donated a stem cell graft to a child with acute lymphoblastic leukemia. CDR3 DNA sequence: TGTGCCAGCAGCCGGGAGGGCCAGGATGAGCAGTTCTTC. Residues: CASSREGQDEQFF.